The 29 T cell receptor beta chains below were found in one sample sequenced in a study of glioma-infiltrating T cells. The iRepertoire nested amplicon-rescue multiplex PCR amplified TCR alpha and beta CDR3s from RNA. MiXCR was run by TCRdb on the multiplex PCR reads, yielding one entry per CDR3 protein. The sample lists a few thousand distinct CDR3 sequences, roughly 30% occurring once. The sequenced sample was glioma tissue, nonneoplastic brain tissue, or PBMCs (not recorded which). The receptor set was obtained from a human donor with low-grade glioma or glioblastoma, undergoing nonglioma brain surgery, or in good health (not recorded which).

This clonotype occurred many times. This sequence joins TRBV7-2 and TRBJ2-3; D call uncertain. The CDR3 sequence is 14 residues long. Per the germline V gene, CDR1 is SGHTA and CDR2 is FQGNSA. V was clipped by 5 bases and J by 1 base, with 10 bases between them. The CDR3 nucleotides read TGTGCCAGCAGCCCGTCGACGGGCACAGATACGCAGTATTTT. It translates to CASSPSTGTDTQYF.

This rearrangement joins TRBV6-5 to TRBJ2-3; weak D call: TRBD1 (6 bases). The germline V and J ends were trimmed by 11 bases and 10 bases, with 22 bases remaining between them. The CDR3 runs 13 residues. Germline assignment: CDR1 MNHEY and CDR2 SVGAGI. CDR3 sequence (DNA): TGTGCCCGCCTTTCTCAGGGGACCGCTCCGCAGTATTTT. It codes for CARLSQGTAPQYF.

This clonotype has a count of ten or more. The chain links TRBV9 to TRBJ2-1; a weak D match, TRBD2 (6 bases). The germline V gene has CDR1 SGDLS and CDR2 YYNGEE. V was trimmed by 0 bases and J by 8 bases, leaving 12 bases between them. This CDR3 contains 14 residues. CDR3 sequence reads: CASSVGWGDYEQFF. The CDR3 DNA is TGTGCCAGCAGCGTAGGGTGGGGGGATTATGAGCAGTTCTTC.

Turning to this clonotype: An end of the junction differs from the germline gene, which may be a read error. This chain joins TRBV6-1 and TRBJ2-1; the D call may be TRBD1 or TRBD2 (5 bases each). The CDR3 sequence is 15 residues long. Germline V gene data show CDR1 as MNHNS and CDR2 as SASEGT. This CDR3 is CASLSSGTGLDEPFF. CDR3 sequence (DNA): TGTGCCAGCCTTTCCTCCGGGACCGGGCTCGATGAGCCGTTCTTC.

About this clonotype itself: A junction boundary mismatches the germline segment, possibly from a read error. CDR3 amino acids: CASSPTASGENVMTF. The CDR3 DNA is TGTGCCAGCAGTCCCACAGCCTCTGGGGAAAACGTCATGACGTTC. The V call is TRBV6-2 or TRBV6-3, the J call TRBJ2-6, with D unresolved. There are 15 residues in the CDR3. Germline V CDR1 and CDR2: MNHEY, SVGEGT.

There are many counts of this clonotype. The chain employs TRBV12-3 or TRBV12-4 and TRBJ2-5, with 7 bases that match TRBD1. After removal of 6 bases from V and 5 bases from J, the junction contained 9 bases not matched to a gene. The CDR3 is 14 residues long. Here the CDR3 DNA reads TGTGCCAGCAGACGGGACAGTACTTGGGAGACCCAGTACTTC. Residues: CASRRDSTWETQYF.

This clonotype was counted at least ten times. The V gene is TRBV29-1, the J gene TRBJ2-7, with 8 bases fitting TRBD2. From germline, CDR1 is SQVTM and CDR2 ANQGSEA. The V and J ends lost 6 bases and 7 bases, in that order; junction bases with no gene match: 14. The length of the CDR3 is 14 residues. The CDR3 is CSVRLAIGVVEQYF. In DNA, the CDR3 is TGCAGCGTCCGACTAGCGATCGGGGTTGTTGAGCAGTACTTC.

With respect to this clonotype: This CDR3 is missing its conserved last phenylalanine or tryptophan, likely due to a read error. The DNA is omitted, as the CDR3 cannot be located on it reliably, and the CDR3 follows TCRdb's listing. The chain recombines TRBV6-2 or TRBV6-3 with TRBJ1-5. The CDR3 has 13 residues if both end residues are counted. Germline-derived CDR1 and CDR2 are MNHEY and SVGEGT. The CDR3 sequence: CSSRFLLNQPQPV.

In its sample, this clonotype ranks as medium-sized. V usage is TRBV14 and J usage is TRBJ2-5; D perhaps matches TRBD1 (5 bases). The V end was cut by 5 bases, the J end by 11 bases, with 12 bases between. This CDR3 has 11 residues. The germline gives CDR1 SGHDN, CDR2 FVKESK. The CDR3 coding sequence is TGTGCCAGCAGCGTCCGACAGCTACAGTACTTC. This gives the protein CASSVRQLQYF. The full variable domain, its missing parts supplied by reference TRBV14 and TRBJ2-5, is EAGVTQFPSHSVIEKGQTVTLRCDPISGHDNLYWYRRVMGKEIKFLLHFVKESKQDESGMPNNRFLAERTGGTYSTLKVQPAELEDSGVYFCASSVRQLQYFGPGTRLLVL.

This clonotype is classed as medium-sized (0.01 to 0.1%). The gene calls are TRBV15 and TRBJ2-1, with D perhaps TRBD1 (5 bases). Germline V gene lookup returns CDR1 LNHNV and CDR2 YYDKDF (reference sequence). The ends were cut back, 0 bases at V and 2 bases at J, with 11 bases in the middle. This CDR3 comprises 16 residues. The chain's CDR3 is CATSRDKGVAYNEQFF. For the CDR3, the DNA is TGTGCCACCAGCAGAGATAAAGGGGTCGCCTACAATGAGCAGTTCTTC.

Relative to its sample, this clonotype is medium-sized. This chain links TRBV15 with TRBJ2-6, with a weak D call TRBD1 (5 bases). Trimming left V 0 bases short and J 12 bases short, with 12 bases between. The germline V gene encodes CDR1 LNHNV and CDR2 YYDKDF (reference sequence). The CDR3 is 14 amino acids. The CDR3 bases are TGTGCCACCAGCAGAGATCAGGGTTCCGTCGTCCTGACTTTC. It specifies CATSRDQGSVVLTF.

The table lists this clonotype with many counts. J is TRBJ2-5 and V is TRBV7-3; 10 bases are shared with TRBD2. This CDR3 is 16 amino acids long. Germline CDR1 SGHTA, CDR2 FQGTGA. The trim removed 1 base at V and 7 bases at J, leaving 9 bases unmatched. CDR3 DNA sequence: TGTGCCAGCAGCTTAATGGGGAGCGGGAGGGTGCGGACCCAGTACTTC. Its translation: CASSLMGSGRVRTQYF.

Ten or more counts support this clonotype. The V and J genes are TRBV12-3 or TRBV12-4 and TRBJ2-1; TRBD2 matches 13 bases. The CDR3 length is 17 residues. With 2 bases clipped from V and 8 bases from J, the junction kept 9 bases outside the gene matches. This chain's CDR3 is CASSLSWRTSGSHEQFF. CDR3 nucleotides: TGTGCCAGCAGTTTATCCTGGAGGACTAGCGGGAGCCATGAGCAGTTCTTC.

This clonotype counts as medium-sized. In nucleotides, the CDR3 is TGTGCCAGCAGTGGGACAAACAATGAGCAGTTCTTC. It specifies CASSGTNNEQFF. The chain has TRBV6-1 and TRBJ2-1, with a possible D match to TRBD1 (5 bases). The CDR3 length is 12 residues. In germline, CDR1 is MNHNS, CDR2 SASEGT. The V and J ends lost 4 bases and 5 bases respectively, with 6 bases between them.

The sample holds many counts of this clonotype. The chain combines TRBV19 with TRBJ2-7; 14 nucleotides align to TRBD2. This CDR3 contains 15 residues. Germline assignment: CDR1 LNHDA and CDR2 SQIVND (reference sequence). V shed 9 bases, J shed 5 bases, and the junction held 9 bases outside the gene matches. Here the CDR3 DNA reads TGTGCCAGCTCCGGGACTAGCGGGAGTTTCGACGAGCAGTACTTC. Its protein product is CASSGTSGSFDEQYF.

This clonotype is categorized as medium-sized. The genes are TRBV6-1 and TRBJ1-2; 11 positions match TRBD1. Germline values: CDR1 MNHNS, CDR2 SASEGT. J was trimmed by 5 bases and V by 5 bases; bases with no gene match: 7. CDR3 length: 15 amino acids. The CDR3 nucleotides are TGTGCCAGCAGTTCCCAAGGACAGGGGGCATATGGCTACACCTTC. Encoded protein: CASSSQGQGAYGYTF.

This clonotype was detected many times. A much larger clone lies a single base off, so this may be a read error. The chain carries TRBV14 and TRBJ1-1; D is uncertain. CDR1 and CDR2 (germline): SGHDN, FVKESK. The V gene lost 4 bases and the J gene lost 4 bases, with 10 bases spanning the gap. CDR3 size: 13 residues. The chain's CDR3 is CASSRTRATEAFF. The CDR3 coding sequence is TGTGCCAGCAGCCGGACCCGTGCCACTGAAGCTTTCTTT.

This clonotype was observed many times. The rearrangement uses TRBV5-4 and TRBJ2-1; 7 nucleotides line up with TRBD1. Germline V gene sequence: CDR1 SGHNT, CDR2 YYREEE (reference sequence). CDR3 size: 13 residues. With 2 bases clipped from V and 7 bases from J, the junction kept 3 bases outside the gene matches. This CDR3 is CASSFRGPNEQFF. The CDR3 DNA follows: TGTGCCAGCAGCTTTAGGGGGCCGAATGAGCAGTTCTTC.

This clonotype is medium-sized (0.01 to 0.1%) within its sample. The chain uses TRBV28 and TRBJ2-7; no clear D gene. The ends were cut back, 11 bases at V and 0 bases at J, with 11 bases in the middle. The CDR3 is 12 residues long. Germline V gives CDR1 MDHEN, CDR2 SYDVKM. The CDR3 DNA sequence: TGTGCCGTATGGGATAGCTCCTACGAGCAGTACTTC. Translating it yields CAVWDSSYEQYF.

The rearrangement links TRBV12-3 or TRBV12-4 to TRBJ1-3; D unresolved. The CDR3 is 14 amino acids. DNA for the CDR3: TGTGTTAGCAGTTTGCCGGGAGCTGGAAACACCATATATTTT. Amino acids: CVSSLPGAGNTIYF.

This chain joins TRBV29-1 and TRBJ2-7; D possibly corresponds to TRBD2 (5 bases). V was pared by 7 bases and J by 6 bases, with 16 bases between. The CDR3 is 12 residues long. Per germline, CDR1 SQVTM and CDR2 ANQGSEA. CDR3 in amino acids: CSARTGRGEQYV. The CDR3 nucleotides read TGCAGCGCCAGGACTGGTCGGGGCGAGCAGTACGTC.

This clonotype was counted many times. This chain uses TRBV7-2 with TRBJ2-6; possibly TRBD2 for D (5 bases). The V gene's germline CDR1 is SGHTA and CDR2 FQGNSA. V was trimmed by 5 bases and J by 0 bases, leaving 8 bases between them. The CDR3 is 15 amino acids. CDR3 sequence (DNA): TGTGCCAGCAGCCGAGGGAGCTCTGGGGCCAACGTCCTGACTTTC. As protein: CASSRGSSGANVLTF.

This clonotype has at least ten counts. This chain connects TRBV10-3 to TRBJ2-1; D not resolved. The germline CDR1 and CDR2 sequences are ENHRY and SYGVKD. This CDR3 has 16 amino acids. V lost 0 bases, J lost 0 bases, and 9 bases lay in between. The CDR3 coding sequence is TGTGCCATCAGTGAGTCGGGCGGATACTCCTACAATGAGCAGTTCTTC. It translates to CAISESGGYSYNEQFF.

The genes are TRBV6-5 and TRBJ2-5; D ambiguous. The CDR3 contains 14 residues. V was trimmed by 5 bases and J by 1 base, leaving 11 bases between them. CDR1 is MNHEY and CDR2 is SVGAGI in the germline V gene. DNA for the CDR3: TGTGCCAGCAGTGAAAGTGGCAGCCAAGAGACCCAGTACTTC. Its translation: CASSESGSQETQYF.

About this clonotype: This may be a read error, as it is one base from a much larger clone. The chain is built from TRBV12-3 or TRBV12-4 and TRBJ2-7; D is possibly TRBD2 (5 bases). V shed 5 bases and J shed 2 bases, with 13 bases lying between them. The CDR3 contains 14 residues. CDR3 sequence (DNA): TGTGCCAGCAGTCCTCGGGGAGCCACCTACGAGCAGTACTTC. It encodes CASSPRGATYEQYF.

The CDR3 reads CASSLTAGGRETAPQHF. DNA of the CDR3: TGCGCCAGCAGCCTAACGGCAGGGGGAAGGGAAACAGCTCCGCAGCATTTT. This chain uses TRBV5-1 with TRBJ2-3; TRBD1 agrees at 7 bases. The J call is doubtful: the DNA matches TRBJ1-5 better. This CDR3 is 17 amino acids long. Germline values: CDR1 SGHRS, CDR2 YFSETQ.

This chain uses TRBV15 with TRBJ2-1; D ambiguous. V lost 5 bases, J lost 3 bases, and 14 bases lay in between. The germline CDR1 and CDR2 sequences are LNHNV and YYDKDF (reference sequence). This CDR3 contains 15 residues. The CDR3 loop reads CATSGAATYYNEQFF. CDR3 nucleotides: TGTGCCACCAGCGGTGCAGCGACCTACTACAATGAGCAGTTCTTC.

This clonotype was observed at least ten times. This chain links TRBV7-9 with TRBJ1-3; tentative D call: TRBD1 (6 bases). The CDR3 length is 13 residues. Between the trimmed V and J ends, which lost 4 bases and 11 bases, there was a span of 15 bases. Germline V lookup: CDR1 SEHNR, CDR2 FQNEAQ (reference sequence). CDR3 in DNA: TGTGCCAGCAGCTCAACCTACAGGGCGCCCATATATTTT. Encoded protein: CASSSTYRAPIYF.

The sample holds many counts of this clonotype. The rearrangement uses TRBV4-2 and TRBJ1-1, with 10 bases lining up with TRBD1. J lost 4 bases, V lost 1 base, and 6 bases had no gene match. Germline V lookup: CDR1 LGHNA, CDR2 YNFKEQ. CDR3 length: 16 residues. The CDR3 region is CASSQGTGGSATEAFF. CDR3 DNA sequence: TGTGCCAGCAGCCAAGGGACAGGGGGGTCCGCCACTGAAGCTTTCTTT.